This entry lists 5 T cell receptor beta chains sequenced from one sample in a study of blood T cells in healthy people across ages. The use of a sample-barcoded 5' primer and a J-beta primer mix characterized a second PCR of about 6 to 12 cycles. MiXCR, applied by TCRdb to the 5' RACE reads, yields one record per CDR3 protein. Of 380,000 or so distinct CDR3 sequences in the sample, roughly half were seen once. Sequenced input: blood. Receptors were obtained from a man aged 60 to 69 in good health.

J is TRBJ2-7 and V is TRBV4-3; a weak D match, TRBD2 (5 bases). Germline loops: CDR1 LGHNA, CDR2 YSLEER. The V and J ends lost 1 base and 5 bases respectively, with 12 bases between them. The CDR3 totals 14 residues. CDR3 coding DNA: TGCGCCAGCAGCCAAGCCGGGGTCGGGGACGAGCAGTACTTC. This translates into CASSQAGVGDEQYF.

The V and J genes are TRBV6-5 and TRBJ1-5, with 7 bases aligning to TRBD1. The germline V gene has CDR1 MNHEY and CDR2 SVGAGI. CDR3 length: 14 residues. The trim removed 2 bases at V and 3 bases at J, leaving 1 base unmatched. The CDR3 loop is CASSYDRVNQPQHF. The DNA for the CDR3 is TGTGCCAGCAGTTACGACAGGGTCAATCAGCCCCAGCATTTT.

This chain uses TRBV5-4 with TRBJ2-3, with 9 bases fitting TRBD2. The CDR3 has 17 amino acids. V shed 7 bases, J shed 0 bases, and the junction held 12 bases outside the gene matches. From germline, CDR1 is SGHNT and CDR2 YYREEE (reference sequence). The CDR3 region has the DNA TGTGCCAGCGCCCCGGTAGGCGGGGGGGCTAGCACAGATACGCAGTATTTT. As protein: CASAPVGGGASTDTQYF.

The rearrangement uses TRBV3-1 and TRBJ2-5, with 8 bases fitting TRBD2. After removal of 3 bases from V and 1 base from J, the junction contained 1 base not matched to a gene. Germline V gene lookup returns CDR1 LGHDT and CDR2 YNNKEL (reference sequence). CDR3 size: 14 residues. CDR3 DNA sequence: TGTGCCAGCAGCCATAGCGGGGCCCAAGAGACCCAGTACTTC. It codes for CASSHSGAQETQYF.

The chain has TRBV28 and TRBJ1-4, with D perhaps matching TRBD1 (5 bases). Deletions cut 5 bases from V and 7 bases from J, with 17 bases between. CDR3 length: 15 residues. Germline V gene data show CDR1 as MDHEN and CDR2 as SYDVKM. CDR3 amino acids: CASSLRSRVGEKLFF. The DNA of the CDR3 is TGTGCCAGCAGTCTTAGGTCCAGGGTTGGTGAAAAACTGTTTTTT.